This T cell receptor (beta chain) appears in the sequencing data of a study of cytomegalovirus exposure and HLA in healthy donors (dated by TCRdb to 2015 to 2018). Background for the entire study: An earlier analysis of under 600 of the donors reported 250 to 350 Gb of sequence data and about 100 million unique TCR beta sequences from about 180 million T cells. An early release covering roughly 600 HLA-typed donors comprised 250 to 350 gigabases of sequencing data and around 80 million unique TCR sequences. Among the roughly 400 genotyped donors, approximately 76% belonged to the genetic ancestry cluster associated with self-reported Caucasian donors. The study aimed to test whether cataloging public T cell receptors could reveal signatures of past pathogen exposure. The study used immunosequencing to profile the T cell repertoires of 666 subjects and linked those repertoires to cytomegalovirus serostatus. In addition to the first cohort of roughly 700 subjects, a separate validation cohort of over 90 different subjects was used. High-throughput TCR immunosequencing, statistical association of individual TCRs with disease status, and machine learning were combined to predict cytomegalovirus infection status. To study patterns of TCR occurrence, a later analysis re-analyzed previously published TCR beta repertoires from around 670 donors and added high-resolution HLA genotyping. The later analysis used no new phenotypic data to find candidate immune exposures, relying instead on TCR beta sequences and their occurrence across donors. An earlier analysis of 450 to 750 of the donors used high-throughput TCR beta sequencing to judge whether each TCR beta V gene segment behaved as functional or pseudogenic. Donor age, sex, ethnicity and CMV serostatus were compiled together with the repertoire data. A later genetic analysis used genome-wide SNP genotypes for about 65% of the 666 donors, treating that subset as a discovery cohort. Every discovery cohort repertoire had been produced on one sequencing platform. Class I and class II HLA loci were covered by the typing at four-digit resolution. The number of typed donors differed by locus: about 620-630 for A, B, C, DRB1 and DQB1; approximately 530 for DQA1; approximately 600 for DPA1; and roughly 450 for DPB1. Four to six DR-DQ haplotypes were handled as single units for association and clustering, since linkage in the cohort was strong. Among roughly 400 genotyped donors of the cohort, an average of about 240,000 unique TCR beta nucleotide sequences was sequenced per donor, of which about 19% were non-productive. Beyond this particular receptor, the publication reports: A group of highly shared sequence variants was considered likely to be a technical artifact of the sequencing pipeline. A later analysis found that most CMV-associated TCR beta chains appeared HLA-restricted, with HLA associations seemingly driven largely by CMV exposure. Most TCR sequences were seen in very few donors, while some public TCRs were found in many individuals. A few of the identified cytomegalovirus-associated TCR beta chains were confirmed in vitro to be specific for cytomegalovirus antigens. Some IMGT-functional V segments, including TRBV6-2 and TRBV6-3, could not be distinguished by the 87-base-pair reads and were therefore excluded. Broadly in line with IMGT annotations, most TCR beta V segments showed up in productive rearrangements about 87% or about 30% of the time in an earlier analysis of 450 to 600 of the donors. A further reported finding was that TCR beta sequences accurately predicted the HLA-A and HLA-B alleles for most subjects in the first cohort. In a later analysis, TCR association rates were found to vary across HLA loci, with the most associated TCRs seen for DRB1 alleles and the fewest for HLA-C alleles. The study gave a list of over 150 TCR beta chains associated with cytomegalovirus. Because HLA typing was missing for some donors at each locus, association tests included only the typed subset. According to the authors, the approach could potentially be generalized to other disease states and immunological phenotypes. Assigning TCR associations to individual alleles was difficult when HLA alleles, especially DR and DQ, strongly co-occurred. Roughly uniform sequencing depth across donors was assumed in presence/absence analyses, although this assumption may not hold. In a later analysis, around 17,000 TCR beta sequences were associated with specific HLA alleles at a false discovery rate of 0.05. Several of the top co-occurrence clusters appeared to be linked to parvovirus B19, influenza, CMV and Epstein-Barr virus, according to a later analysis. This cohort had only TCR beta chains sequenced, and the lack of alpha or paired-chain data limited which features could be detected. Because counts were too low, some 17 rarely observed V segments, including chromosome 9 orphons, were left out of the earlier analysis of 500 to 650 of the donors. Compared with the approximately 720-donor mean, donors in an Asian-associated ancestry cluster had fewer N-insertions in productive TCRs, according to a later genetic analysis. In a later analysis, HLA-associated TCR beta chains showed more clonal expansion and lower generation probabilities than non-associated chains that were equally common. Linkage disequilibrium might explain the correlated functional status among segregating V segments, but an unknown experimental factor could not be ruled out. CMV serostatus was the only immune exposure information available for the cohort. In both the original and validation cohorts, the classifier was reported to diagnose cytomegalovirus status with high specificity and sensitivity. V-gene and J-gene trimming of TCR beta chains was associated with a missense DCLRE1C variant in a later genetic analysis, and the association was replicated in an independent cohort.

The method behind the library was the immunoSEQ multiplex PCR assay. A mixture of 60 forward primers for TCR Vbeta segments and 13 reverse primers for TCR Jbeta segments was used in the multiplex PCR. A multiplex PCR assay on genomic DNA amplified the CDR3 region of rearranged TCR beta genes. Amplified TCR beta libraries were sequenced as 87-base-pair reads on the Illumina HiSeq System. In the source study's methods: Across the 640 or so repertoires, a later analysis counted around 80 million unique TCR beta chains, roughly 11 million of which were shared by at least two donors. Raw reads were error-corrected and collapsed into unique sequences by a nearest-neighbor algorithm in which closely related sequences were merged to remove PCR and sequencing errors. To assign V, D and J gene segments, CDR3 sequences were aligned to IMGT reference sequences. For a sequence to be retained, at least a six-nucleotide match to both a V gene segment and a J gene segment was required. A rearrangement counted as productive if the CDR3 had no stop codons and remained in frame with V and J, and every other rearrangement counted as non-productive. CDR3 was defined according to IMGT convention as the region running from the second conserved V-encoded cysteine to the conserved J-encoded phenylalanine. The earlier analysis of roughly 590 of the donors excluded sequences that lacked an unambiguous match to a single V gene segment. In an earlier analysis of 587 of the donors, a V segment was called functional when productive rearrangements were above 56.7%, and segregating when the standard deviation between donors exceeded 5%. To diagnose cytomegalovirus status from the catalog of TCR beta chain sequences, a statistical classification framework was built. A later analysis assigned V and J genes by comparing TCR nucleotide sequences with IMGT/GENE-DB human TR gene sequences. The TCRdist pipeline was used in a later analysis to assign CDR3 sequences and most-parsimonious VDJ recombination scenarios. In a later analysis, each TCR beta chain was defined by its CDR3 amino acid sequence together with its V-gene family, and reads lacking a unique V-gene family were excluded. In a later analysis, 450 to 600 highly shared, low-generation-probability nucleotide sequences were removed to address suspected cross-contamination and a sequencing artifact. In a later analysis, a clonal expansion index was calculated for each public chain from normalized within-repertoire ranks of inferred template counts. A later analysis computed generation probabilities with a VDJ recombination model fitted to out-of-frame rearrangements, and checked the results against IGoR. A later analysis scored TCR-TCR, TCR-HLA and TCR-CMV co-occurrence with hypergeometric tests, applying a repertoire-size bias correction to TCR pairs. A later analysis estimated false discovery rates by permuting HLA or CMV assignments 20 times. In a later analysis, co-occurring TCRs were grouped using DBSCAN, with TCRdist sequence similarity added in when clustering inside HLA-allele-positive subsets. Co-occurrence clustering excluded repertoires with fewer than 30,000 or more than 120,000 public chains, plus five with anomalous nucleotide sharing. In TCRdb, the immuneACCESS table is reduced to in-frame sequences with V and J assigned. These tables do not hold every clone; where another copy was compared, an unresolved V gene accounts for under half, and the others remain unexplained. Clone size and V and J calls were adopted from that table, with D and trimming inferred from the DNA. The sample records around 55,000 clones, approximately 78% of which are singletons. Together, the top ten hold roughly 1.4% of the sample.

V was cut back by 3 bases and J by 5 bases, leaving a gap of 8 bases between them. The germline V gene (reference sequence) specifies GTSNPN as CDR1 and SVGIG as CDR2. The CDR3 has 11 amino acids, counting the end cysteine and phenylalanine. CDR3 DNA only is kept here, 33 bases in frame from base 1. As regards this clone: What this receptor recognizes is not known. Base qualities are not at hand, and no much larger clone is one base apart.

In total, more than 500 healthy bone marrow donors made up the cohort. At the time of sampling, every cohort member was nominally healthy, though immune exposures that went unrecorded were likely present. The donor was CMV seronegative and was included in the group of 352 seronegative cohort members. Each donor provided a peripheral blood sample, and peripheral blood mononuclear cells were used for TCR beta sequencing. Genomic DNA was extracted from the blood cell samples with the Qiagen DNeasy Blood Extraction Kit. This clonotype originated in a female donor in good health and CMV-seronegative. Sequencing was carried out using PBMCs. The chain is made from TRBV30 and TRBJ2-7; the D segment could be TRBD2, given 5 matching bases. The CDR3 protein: CAWSGENEQYF. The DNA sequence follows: TGTGCCTGGAGCGGGGAGAACGAGCAGTACTTC.